The clone carrying this T cell receptor (beta chain) was detected a few times. Other nucleotide sequences in the sample specify the same CDR3. Original handling: The assay estimated nucleated cells by amplifying reference gene primers. TCRdb's copy holds only in-frame clones and misses some; the assay was immunoSEQ multiplex PCR. V, J and clone size are taken as reported in that table, and D and trimming were inferred from the DNA itself. The sample has about 200,000 clones; over 75% are singletons. The sample belongs to a study of blood T cell repertoires in COVID-19. Germline lookup yields CDR1 DFQATT and CDR2 SNEGSKA (reference sequence). The CDR3 runs to 12 residues. Deletions cut 3 bases from V and 3 bases from J, with 8 bases between.

The source material was PBMCs or T cells enriched from blood (not recorded which). The genes are TRBV20-1 and TRBJ1-1; maybe TRBD1 (5 bases). The receptor's source is a woman aged 40 to 50 with acute COVID-19. The CDR3 here is CSASVRDTEAFF. CDR3 DNA: TGCAGTGCTAGTGTCAGGGACACTGAAGCTTTCTTT.